The sequence of this T cell receptor beta chain was determined in a study of shared clonotypes between healthy human individuals. As for this clone: Its specificity is not known.

Study conclusions and caveats: Shared clonotypes across all four donors exceeded non-shared ones in generation probability. A few donors had about 5% of their naive CD4 clonotypes in common.

The CDR3 covers 13 residues. Trimming shortened V by 6 bases and J by 6 bases, and 11 bases separated the two germline ends. The germline V gene has CDR1 MNHNY and CDR2 SVGAGI (reference sequence). The data were produced by immunoSEQ multiplex PCR, yet TCRdb's version contains in-frame clones alone and is incomplete. The table lists around 2.3 million clones, approximately 96% of them singletons. Sequenced: naive CD4+ T cells sorted from blood. The subset was: CD45RA+ positively selected. The receptor comes from a man aged 18 to 35 in good health. This sequence joins TRBV6-6 and TRBJ2-2; weak D call: TRBD2 (5 bases). CDR3 bases: TGTGCCAGCAGGCCCGGAGGCGCCGGGGAGCTGTTTTTT. This sequence encodes CASRPGGAGELFF.